The rows below give T cell receptor beta chains drawn from one sample of a study of blood T cell repertoires in COVID-19. Assay: immunoSEQ multiplex PCR; the TCRdb copy retains only in-frame clones and omits some. In the table there are roughly 35,000 clones, around 90% of which are singletons. Material: peripheral blood. The receptor source for this set is a man aged 70-80 years with acute or convalescent COVID-19. The CDR3 runs from the conserved cysteine through the conserved F or W. The order of the fields is V gene, D gene, clone size, J gene, CDR3 length, CDR3 protein, CDR3 DNA. The D gene is left open where the match is weak. Size tells how often a clone was seen (once, few, many) or the class of an expanded clone, and some rows leave it out.

V: TRBV19
D: -
size: -
J: TRBJ1-2
length: 14
CDR3: CASTYRGRGYGYTF
DNA: TGTGCCAGTACCTATCGGGGCAGGGGCTATGGCTACACCTTC

V: TRBV19
D: -
size: -
J: TRBJ2-2
length: 14
CDR3: CASEAGGFTGELFF
DNA: TGTGCCAGTGAAGCAGGAGGTTTCACCGGGGAGCTGTTTTTT

V: TRBV7-3
D: -
size: -
J: TRBJ2-3
length: 15
CDR3: CASSSGLPGTDTQYF
DNA: TGTGCCAGCAGCTCAGGACTACCCGGGACAGATACGCAGTATTTT

V: TRBV29-1
D: TRBD1
size: -
J: TRBJ1-2
length: 13
CDR3: CSAGTGGHYGYTF
DNA: TGCAGCGCCGGGACAGGGGGCCACTATGGCTACACCTTC

V: TRBV28
D: TRBD1
size: -
J: TRBJ2-2
length: 15
CDR3: CASTLQGENTGELFF
DNA: TGTGCCAGCACATTACAGGGGGAGAACACCGGGGAGCTGTTTTTT

V: TRBV11-3
D: TRBD2
size: -
J: TRBJ2-2
length: 16
CDR3: CASSSTSGSNTGELFF
DNA: TGTGCCAGCAGCTCTACTAGCGGGTCGAACACCGGGGAGCTGTTTTTT

V: TRBV29-1
D: TRBD2
size: -
J: TRBJ2-3
length: 14
CDR3: CSVDGLAGTDTQYF
DNA: TGCAGCGTTGATGGACTAGCGGGAACAGATACGCAGTATTTT

V: TRBV7-2
D: TRBD1
size: -
J: TRBJ2-7
length: 15
CDR3: CASSLGGTGGHEQYF
DNA: TGTGCCAGCAGCTTAGGGGGGACAGGGGGCCACGAGCAGTACTTC

V: TRBV3-1/TRBV3-2
D: -
size: once
J: TRBJ1-2
length: 12
CDR3: CASSHNRDGYTF
DNA: TGTGCCAGCAGCCATAACAGGGACGGCTACACCTTC

V: TRBV7-9
D: -
size: -
J: TRBJ2-3
length: 13
CDR3: CASSLGRDDTQYF
DNA: TGTGCCAGCAGCTTAGGGAGGGACGATACGCAGTATTTT

V: TRBV5-4
D: TRBD1
size: -
J: TRBJ1-4
length: 14
CDR3: CASSFGTGNEKLFF
DNA: TGTGCCAGCAGCTTCGGGACAGGAAATGAAAAACTGTTTTTT

V: TRBV6-5
D: -
size: -
J: TRBJ1-1
length: 13
CDR3: CASSREESTEAFF
DNA: TGTGCCAGCAGTCGGGAGGAAAGCACTGAAGCTTTCTTT

V: TRBV27
D: TRBD2
size: -
J: TRBJ2-3
length: 17
CDR3: CASSYRGGWGSTDTQYF
DNA: TGTGCCAGCAGTTACCGGGGGGGGTGGGGGTCCACAGATACGCAGTATTTT

V: TRBV14
D: -
size: -
J: TRBJ2-3
length: 15
CDR3: CASSQVLAATDTQYF
DNA: TGTGCCAGCAGCCAAGTTTTAGCGGCCACAGATACGCAGTATTTT

V: TRBV29-1
D: -
size: -
J: TRBJ1-2
length: 14
CDR3: CSVQNRESTYGYTF
DNA: TGCAGCGTCCAAAACAGGGAAAGTACCTATGGCTACACCTTC

V: TRBV9
D: -
size: -
J: TRBJ1-4
length: 17
CDR3: CASSVDGRLPSLEKLFF
DNA: TGTGCCAGCAGCGTAGATGGCAGACTCCCTTCTCTCGAAAAACTGTTTTTT

V: TRBV27
D: -
size: -
J: TRBJ1-6
length: 15
CDR3: CASSLSGDRISPLHF
DNA: TGTGCCAGCAGTTTAAGTGGAGACAGAATTTCACCCCTCCACTTT

V: TRBV19
D: -
size: once
J: TRBJ2-1
length: 13
CDR3: CASRGSSYNEQFF
DNA: TGTGCCAGTAGGGGCAGTTCATACAATGAGCAGTTCTTC

V: TRBV5-4
D: -
size: -
J: TRBJ1-2
length: 13
CDR3: CASSWDQAGGYTF
DNA: TGTGCCAGCAGTTGGGACCAGGCGGGAGGCTACACCTTC

V: TRBV25-1
D: -
size: -
J: TRBJ1-3
length: 13
CDR3: CASREYTGNTIYF
DNA: TGTGCCAGCAGGGAGTATACTGGAAACACCATATATTTT

V: TRBV21-1
D: -
size: -
J: TRBJ2-3
length: 18
CDR3: CASSKTHGLAGRTDTQYF
DNA: TGTGCCAGCAGCAAAACCCACGGACTAGCGGGCCGCACAGATACGCAGTATTTT

V: TRBV19
D: TRBD1
size: -
J: TRBJ2-2
length: 13
CDR3: CATKGAGTGELFF
DNA: TGTGCCACCAAGGGGGCGGGCACCGGGGAGCTGTTTTTT

V: TRBV4-3
D: TRBD2
size: once
J: TRBJ2-1
length: 15
CDR3: CASSLAGLSYNEQFF
DNA: TGCGCCAGCAGCCTAGCGGGACTCTCCTACAATGAGCAGTTCTTC

V: TRBV19
D: TRBD1
size: -
J: TRBJ1-4
length: 15
CDR3: CASSRDRATNEKLFF
DNA: TGTGCCAGTAGCAGGGACAGAGCAACTAATGAAAAACTGTTTTTT

V: TRBV5-4
D: -
size: once
J: TRBJ2-2
length: 16
CDR3: CASSLGNRANTGELFF
DNA: TGTGCCAGCAGCTTGGGTAACAGGGCGAACACCGGGGAGCTGTTTTTT

V: TRBV5-4
D: TRBD1
size: -
J: TRBJ1-3
length: 15
CDR3: CASSLGGTGGNTIYF
DNA: TGTGCCAGCAGCTTGGGCGGGACAGGAGGAAACACCATATATTTT

V: TRBV7-9
D: TRBD1
size: -
J: TRBJ1-1
length: 14
CDR3: CASSSDREIAEAFF
DNA: TGTGCCAGCAGCTCCGACAGGGAGATCGCTGAAGCTTTCTTT

V: TRBV5-8
D: -
size: -
J: TRBJ1-1
length: 13
CDR3: CASTGWGNTEAFF
DNA: TGTGCCAGCACAGGGTGGGGGAACACTGAAGCTTTCTTT

V: TRBV3-1/TRBV3-2
D: -
size: once
J: TRBJ2-3
length: 14
CDR3: CASSHMRGTSTQYF
DNA: TGTGCCAGCAGCCATATGAGAGGGACAAGTACGCAGTATTTT

V: TRBV19
D: -
size: -
J: TRBJ1-6
length: 16
CDR3: CASSPSGTGSNSPLHF
DNA: TGTGCCAGTAGCCCCTCGGGAACAGGGAGTAATTCACCCCTCCACTTT

V: TRBV7-4
D: TRBD2
size: -
J: TRBJ2-1
length: 17
CDR3: CASWDRLGLAPINEQFF
DNA: TGTGCCAGTTGGGACAGACTCGGACTAGCGCCGATCAATGAGCAGTTCTTC

V: TRBV5-1
D: -
size: -
J: TRBJ2-1
length: 14
CDR3: CASSPWGPTDEQFF
DNA: TGCGCCAGCAGCCCCTGGGGGCCCACGGATGAGCAGTTCTTC

V: TRBV27
D: -
size: once
J: TRBJ2-7
length: 13
CDR3: CASSFRRSYEQYF
DNA: TGTGCCAGCAGTTTTCGACGGAGCTACGAGCAGTACTTC

V: TRBV6-6
D: TRBD1
size: once
J: TRBJ2-1
length: 15
CDR3: CASSRGQGALNEQFF
DNA: TGTGCCAGCAGTCGAGGACAGGGGGCGCTCAATGAGCAGTTCTTC

V: TRBV6-4
D: -
size: once
J: TRBJ2-2
length: 12
CDR3: CASSDYQGELFF
DNA: TGTGCCAGCAGTGACTACCAGGGGGAGCTGTTTTTT

V: TRBV5-1
D: -
size: once
J: TRBJ2-1
length: 16
CDR3: CASSPGFQGGVNEQFF
DNA: TGCGCCAGCAGCCCTGGGTTCCAGGGGGGAGTGAATGAGCAGTTCTTC

V: TRBV24-1
D: TRBD2
size: once
J: TRBJ2-7
length: 19
CDR3: CAALSRLADITQSSYEQYF
DNA: TGTGCCGCGCTGTCACGACTAGCAGATATAACCCAGAGCTCCTACGAGCAGTACTTC

V: TRBV5-1
D: TRBD1
size: -
J: TRBJ1-1
length: 15
CDR3: CASRRGGQGGTEAFF
DNA: TGCGCCAGCAGGCGAGGTGGGCAGGGGGGCACTGAAGCTTTCTTT

V: TRBV27
D: -
size: -
J: TRBJ2-2
length: 16
CDR3: CASSLYPILGTGELFF
DNA: TGTGCCAGCAGTTTATACCCTATCCTAGGAACCGGGGAGCTGTTTTTT

V: TRBV19
D: TRBD2
size: -
J: TRBJ2-1
length: 18
CDR3: CASSISLQASGRGNEQFF
DNA: TGTGCCAGTAGTATATCACTCCAGGCTAGCGGGAGGGGCAATGAGCAGTTCTTC

V: TRBV18
D: TRBD2
size: few
J: TRBJ2-3
length: 15
CDR3: CASSPTSSSTDTQYF
DNA: TGTGCCAGCTCACCGACTAGCTCTAGCACAGATACGCAGTATTTT

V: TRBV7-2
D: -
size: -
J: TRBJ2-5
length: 17
CDR3: CASSLREHGRGEETQYF
DNA: TGTGCCAGCAGCTTAAGGGAGCACGGTCGGGGAGAAGAGACCCAGTACTTC

V: TRBV9
D: TRBD1
size: -
J: TRBJ2-7
length: 15
CDR3: CASSEGTGGGYEQYF
DNA: TGTGCCAGCAGCGAGGGGACAGGGGGAGGCTACGAGCAGTACTTC

V: TRBV5-4
D: TRBD1
size: -
J: TRBJ1-4
length: 16
CDR3: CASSLDRGATNEKLFF
DNA: TGTGCCAGCAGCTTGGACAGGGGTGCAACTAATGAAAAACTGTTTTTT

V: TRBV12-3/TRBV12-4
D: -
size: -
J: TRBJ2-3
length: 13
CDR3: CASSLGGPDTQYF
DNA: TGTGCCAGCAGTTTGGGAGGACCAGATACGCAGTATTTT

V: TRBV2
D: TRBD1
size: -
J: TRBJ1-5
length: 17
CDR3: CASSGTGRMTSNQPQHF
DNA: TGTGCCAGCAGCGGGACAGGGAGAATGACTAGCAATCAGCCCCAGCATTTT

V: TRBV6-2/TRBV6-3
D: TRBD1
size: once
J: TRBJ2-2
length: 17
CDR3: CASSYHLGQPNTGELFF
DNA: TGTGCCAGCAGTTACCACCTGGGACAGCCTAACACCGGGGAGCTGTTTTTT

V: TRBV27
D: TRBD1
size: -
J: TRBJ2-2
length: 15
CDR3: CASSWTGGATGELFF
DNA: TGTGCCAGCAGTTGGACAGGGGGAGCCACCGGGGAGCTGTTTTTT

V: TRBV4-2
D: -
size: -
J: TRBJ1-4
length: 13
CDR3: CASSQDPQEKLFF
DNA: TGTGCCAGCAGCCAAGATCCGCAGGAAAAACTGTTTTTT

V: TRBV10-3
D: -
size: -
J: TRBJ1-2
length: 15
CDR3: CAISELEGKDYGYTF
DNA: TGTGCCATCAGTGAGTTGGAGGGAAAAGACTATGGCTACACCTTC

V: TRBV4-1
D: -
size: -
J: TRBJ1-2
length: 15
CDR3: CASSQAGTGDYGYTF
DNA: TGCGCCAGCAGCCAAGCGGGGACGGGGGACTATGGCTACACCTTC

V: TRBV7-9
D: TRBD2
size: -
J: TRBJ2-7
length: 14
CDR3: CASSDSGTFYEQYF
DNA: TGTGCCAGCAGCGATAGCGGGACCTTCTACGAGCAGTACTTC

V: TRBV5-1
D: -
size: -
J: TRBJ2-6
length: 19
CDR3: CASSSQGIQVVSGANVLTF
DNA: TGCGCCAGCAGCTCTCAGGGAATTCAAGTGGTATCTGGGGCCAACGTCCTGACTTTC

V: TRBV6-5
D: -
size: -
J: TRBJ2-3
length: 15
CDR3: CASRPQQASTDTQYF
DNA: TGTGCCAGCAGGCCCCAACAGGCAAGCACAGATACGCAGTATTTT

V: TRBV7-3
D: -
size: few
J: TRBJ1-2
length: 13
CDR3: CASSLNGGEGYTF
DNA: TGTGCCAGCAGCTTAAACGGGGGTGAGGGCTACACCTTC

V: TRBV21-1
D: -
size: once
J: TRBJ2-5
length: 15
CDR3: CASLQQGGPQETQYF
DNA: TGTGCCAGCTTGCAACAGGGGGGACCACAAGAGACCCAGTACTTC

V: TRBV7-8
D: -
size: -
J: TRBJ1-1
length: 14
CDR3: CASSEVGGGTEAFF
DNA: TGTGCCAGCAGCGAAGTTGGCGGGGGAACTGAAGCTTTCTTT

V: TRBV18
D: -
size: -
J: TRBJ1-1
length: 14
CDR3: CASSVPQGNGEAFF
DNA: TGTGCCAGCTCAGTTCCTCAGGGGAACGGCGAAGCTTTCTTT

V: TRBV3-1/TRBV3-2
D: -
size: -
J: TRBJ2-7
length: 19
CDR3: CASSQQQGLKNGGPYEQYF
DNA: TGTGCCAGCAGCCAACAACAGGGGCTAAAAAATGGAGGGCCCTACGAGCAGTACTTC